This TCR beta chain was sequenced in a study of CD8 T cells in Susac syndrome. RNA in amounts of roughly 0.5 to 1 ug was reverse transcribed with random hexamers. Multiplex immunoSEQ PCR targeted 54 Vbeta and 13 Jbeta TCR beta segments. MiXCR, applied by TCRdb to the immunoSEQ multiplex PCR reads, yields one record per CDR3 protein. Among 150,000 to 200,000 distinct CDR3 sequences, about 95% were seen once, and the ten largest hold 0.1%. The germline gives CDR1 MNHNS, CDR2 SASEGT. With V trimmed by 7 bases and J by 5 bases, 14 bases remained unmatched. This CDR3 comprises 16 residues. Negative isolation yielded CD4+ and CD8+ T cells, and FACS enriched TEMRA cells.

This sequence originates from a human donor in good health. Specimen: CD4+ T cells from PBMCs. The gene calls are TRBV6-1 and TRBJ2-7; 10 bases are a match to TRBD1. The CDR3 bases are TGTGCCAGCACCCTCTGGGCGGGACAGGGGAAAAACGAGCAGTACTTC. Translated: CASTLWAGQGKNEQYF.